This entry concerns a single TCR beta chain. The source of the sample is a study of blood T cell repertoires in COVID-19. Study-wide background: Material from acute and convalescent COVID-19 was sourced from the United States, Italy and Spain. Sources were T cells, B-cell-depleted T cells, or PBMCs; the material itself was cDNA or gDNA.

CDR1 and CDR2 (germline): SGHDN, FVKESK. There are 15 residues in the CDR3. Deletions cut 0 bases from V and 10 bases from J, with 13 bases between. Per the authors' pipeline: Nucleated cell counts were estimated from reference gene primer amplification. The protocol was immunoSEQ multiplex PCR, while the TCRdb copy is restricted to in-frame clones and leaves out a portion. V and J calls and clone size are copied from that table; D and trimming were computed from the DNA. Here the sample spans over 200,000 clones, 83% being singletons. The chain uses TRBV14 and TRBJ1-6; D gene ambiguous. The clonotype comes from a woman aged 25 to 39 with COVID-19, enrolled during active disease. Sequenced input: peripheral blood. The CDR3 coding sequence is TGTGCCAGCAGCCAAGATATGGGAGGGCGATCACCCCTCCACTTT. It codes for CASSQDMGGRSPLHF.